This T cell receptor beta chain originates from a study of blood T cell repertoires in COVID-19. Study background: T cells, B-cell-depleted T cells, or PBMCs provided the cDNA or gDNA that served as material.

V lost 4 bases to trimming and J lost 6 bases; unmatched junction nucleotides: 8. The germline V gene has CDR1 MGHRA and CDR2 YSYEKL. This CDR3 comprises 15 residues. Self-reported history from a screening survey and questionnaire set each donor's cohort. Symptom resolution, clearance, or two negative PCRs marked donors in Cohort 3 as recovered. This table comes from immunoSEQ multiplex PCR, and its TCRdb copy is limited to in-frame clones, with some not included. This sample has 300,000 or so clones, with 90% found just once. This chain links TRBV4-1 with TRBJ1-5, with 8 bases that match TRBD1. The sample was PBMCs or T cells enriched from blood (not recorded which). This clonotype originated in a man aged 55 to 69 who had recovered from COVID-19. The CDR3 loop is CASSRDRGSSQPQHF. The CDR3 coding sequence is TGCGCCAGCAGCCGTGACAGGGGTAGTAGTCAGCCCCAGCATTTT.